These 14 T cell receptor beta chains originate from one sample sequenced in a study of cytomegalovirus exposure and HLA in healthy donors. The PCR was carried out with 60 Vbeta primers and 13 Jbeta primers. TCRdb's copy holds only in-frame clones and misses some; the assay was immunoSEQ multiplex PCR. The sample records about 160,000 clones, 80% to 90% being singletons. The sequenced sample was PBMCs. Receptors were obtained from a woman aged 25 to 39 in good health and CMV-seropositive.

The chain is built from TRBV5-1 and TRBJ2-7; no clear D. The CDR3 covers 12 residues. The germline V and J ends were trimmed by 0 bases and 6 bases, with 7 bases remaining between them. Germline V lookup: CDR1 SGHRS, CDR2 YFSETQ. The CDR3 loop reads CASSLVIGEQYF. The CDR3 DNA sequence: TGCGCCAGCAGCTTGGTGATCGGCGAGCAGTACTTC.

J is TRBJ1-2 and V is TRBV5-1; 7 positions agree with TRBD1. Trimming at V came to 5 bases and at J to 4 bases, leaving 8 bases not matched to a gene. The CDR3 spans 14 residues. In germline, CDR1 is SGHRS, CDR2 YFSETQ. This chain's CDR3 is CASRPGQLGYGYTF. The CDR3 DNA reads TGCGCCAGCAGGCCGGGACAGTTGGGCTATGGCTACACCTTC.

CDR3 loop: CASSPRTGTGTGNTIYF. Written as DNA, the CDR3 is TGTGCCAGCAGCCCGCGCACCGGGACAGGGACTGGAAACACCATATATTTT. J is TRBJ1-3 and V is TRBV5-4; 9 nucleotides line up with TRBD1. This CDR3 has 17 amino acids. The junction had 10 bases not matched to a gene; V was cut back by 4 bases and J by 2 bases. Germline-derived CDR1 and CDR2 are SGHNT and YYREEE (reference sequence).

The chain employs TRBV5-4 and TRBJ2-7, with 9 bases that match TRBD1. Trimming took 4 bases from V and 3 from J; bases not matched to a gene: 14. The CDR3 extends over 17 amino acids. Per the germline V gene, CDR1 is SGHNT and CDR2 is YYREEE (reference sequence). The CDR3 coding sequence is TGTGCCAGCAGCACCCACCACTCGACAGGGGGTGGCTACGAGCAGTACTTC. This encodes CASSTHHSTGGGYEQYF.

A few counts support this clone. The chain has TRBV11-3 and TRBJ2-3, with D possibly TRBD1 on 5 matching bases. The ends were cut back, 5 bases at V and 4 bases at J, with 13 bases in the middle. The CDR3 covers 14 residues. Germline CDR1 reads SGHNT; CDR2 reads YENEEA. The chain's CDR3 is CASSLGHAADTQYF. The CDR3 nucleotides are TGTGCCAGCAGCCTTGGACACGCCGCAGATACGCAGTATTTT.

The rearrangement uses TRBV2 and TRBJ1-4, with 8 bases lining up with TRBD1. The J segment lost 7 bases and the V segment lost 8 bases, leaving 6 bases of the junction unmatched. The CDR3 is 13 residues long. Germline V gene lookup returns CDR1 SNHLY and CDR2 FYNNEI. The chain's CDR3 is CASSRGRREKLFF. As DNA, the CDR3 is TGTGCCAGCTCCAGGGGGCGGCGTGAAAAACTGTTTTTT.

CDR3 in DNA: TGTGCCAGCAGACAGACTAGCACCTACACAGATACGCAGTATTTT. Translating it yields CASRQTSTYTDTQYF. The J gene is TRBJ2-3, the V gene TRBV6-1; 7 bases match TRBD2. This CDR3 is built from 15 residues. V was pared by 6 bases and J by 2 bases, with 8 bases of the junction left unmatched. Germline CDR1 is MNHNS and CDR2 is SASEGT.

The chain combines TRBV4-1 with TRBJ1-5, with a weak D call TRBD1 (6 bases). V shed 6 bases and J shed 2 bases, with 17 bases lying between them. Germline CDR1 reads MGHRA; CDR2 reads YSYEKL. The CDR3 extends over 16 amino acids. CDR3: CASRLLATGRNQPQHF. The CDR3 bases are TGCGCCAGCAGGCTTTTAGCAACAGGGCGCAATCAGCCCCAGCATTTT.

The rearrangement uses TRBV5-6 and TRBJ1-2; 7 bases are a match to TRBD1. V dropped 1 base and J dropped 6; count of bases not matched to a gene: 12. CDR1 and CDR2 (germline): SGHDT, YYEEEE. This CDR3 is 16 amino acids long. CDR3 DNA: TGTGCCAGCAGCTTGACGAGGGGGCGCGATTTTAATGGCTACACCTTC. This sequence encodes CASSLTRGRDFNGYTF.

The CDR3 sequence is CASSAPSTGSDTDTQYF. The CDR3 coding sequence is TGTGCCAGCAGCGCGCCTTCGACAGGGAGTGACACAGATACGCAGTATTTT. The V gene is TRBV9, the J gene TRBJ2-3, with TRBD1 identical over 7 bases. With V trimmed by 3 bases and J by 2 bases, 12 bases remained unmatched. CDR3 length equals 17 residues. Germline CDR1 SGDLS, CDR2 YYNGEE.

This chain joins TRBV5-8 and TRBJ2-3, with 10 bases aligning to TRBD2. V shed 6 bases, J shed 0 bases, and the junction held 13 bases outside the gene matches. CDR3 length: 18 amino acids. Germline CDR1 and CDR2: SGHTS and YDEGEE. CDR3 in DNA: TGTGCCAGCACTTCATTAGCGGGGGGCTACCCTAGCACAGATACGCAGTATTTT. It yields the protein CASTSLAGGYPSTDTQYF.

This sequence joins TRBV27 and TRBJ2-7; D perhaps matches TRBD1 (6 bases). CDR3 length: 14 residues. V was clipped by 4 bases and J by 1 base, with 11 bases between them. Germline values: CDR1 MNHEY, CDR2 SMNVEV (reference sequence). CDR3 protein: CASSSTGISYEQYF. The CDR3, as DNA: TGTGCCAGCAGTTCCACAGGGATTTCCTACGAGCAGTACTTC.

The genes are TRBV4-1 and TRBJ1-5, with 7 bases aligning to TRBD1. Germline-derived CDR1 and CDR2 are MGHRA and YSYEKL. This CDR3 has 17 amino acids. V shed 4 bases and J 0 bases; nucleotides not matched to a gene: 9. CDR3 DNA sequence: TGCGCCAGCAGCCGAGGACAGGCAACATATAGCAATCAGCCCCAGCATTTT. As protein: CASSRGQATYSNQPQHF.

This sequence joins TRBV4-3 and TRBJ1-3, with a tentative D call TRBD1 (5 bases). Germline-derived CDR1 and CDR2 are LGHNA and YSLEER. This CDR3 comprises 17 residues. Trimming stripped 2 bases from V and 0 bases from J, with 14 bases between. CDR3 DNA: TGCGCCAGCAGCCAACTCCCGACAGCCCTCTCTGGAAACACCATATATTTT. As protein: CASSQLPTALSGNTIYF.